Following are 8 T cell receptor beta chains from one sample sequenced in a study of post-analysis software for immune sequencing data. Study findings and constraints: TRBV segments more frequent in patients than in controls numbered five and included TRBV5-6, TRBV5-1 and TRBV20-1.

Unique molecular identifiers tagged the TCR beta cDNA libraries. TCRdb independently ran MiXCR on the PCR reads; one entry per CDR3 protein. The sample gives hundreds of thousands of distinct CDR3 sequences, roughly 27% of which show up once; more than 0.55% is in the top ten. Antigens of these TCRs are unknown. Sequenced material: blood. These receptors came from a girl between 10 and 17 years old with multiple sclerosis.

This clonotype has only a few counts. The V gene is TRBV7-8, the J gene TRBJ2-1; 7 bases are a match to TRBD1. Losses at the gene ends were 2 bases for V and 4 bases for J; bases not matched to a gene: 8. The CDR3 is 16 residues long. CDR1 is SGHVS, CDR2 FQNEAQ, per germline. The CDR3 DNA follows: TGTGCCAGCAGCTTACTGTCGGGACAGCCTTACAATGAGCAGTTCTTC. It translates to CASSLLSGQPYNEQFF.

This clonotype was seen many times. The rearrangement joins TRBV3-1 to TRBJ2-3; D gene ambiguous. The CDR3 covers 13 residues. The germline CDR1 and CDR2 sequences are LGHDT and YNNKEL (reference sequence). Deletions cut 3 bases from V and 1 base from J, with 5 bases between. This chain's CDR3 is CASSQAGTDTQYF. DNA for the CDR3: TGTGCCAGCAGCCAGGCCGGCACAGATACGCAGTATTTT.

The V and J genes are TRBV4-3 and TRBJ1-5; D is undetermined. V dropped 4 bases and J dropped 8 bases, with 15 bases sitting between them. Germline V CDR1 and CDR2: LGHNA, YSLEER. The CDR3 covers 14 residues. In DNA form, the CDR3 reads TGCGCCAGCAGCCGAGAAGGGAACGGGAAGCCCCAGCATTTT. It codes for CASSREGNGKPQHF.

The sample holds many counts of this clonotype. A read error may account for a junction end that differs from germline. The gene calls are TRBV27 and TRBJ2-1; TRBD2 is a possible D gene (5 bases). Germline lookup yields CDR1 MNHEY and CDR2 SMNVEV (reference sequence). The CDR3 length is 13 residues. The CDR3 loop is CASSFRGDNEQFF. As DNA, the CDR3 is TGCGCCAGCAGCTTCCGGGGTGACAATGAGCAGTTCTTC.

There are a few counts of this clonotype. The chain is built from TRBV27 and TRBJ1-2, with a tentative D call TRBD1 (5 bases). Trimming removed 2 bases at V and 2 bases at J, with 12 bases between. CDR3 length equals 15 residues. CDR1 and CDR2 (germline): MNHEY, SMNVEV (reference sequence). CDR3 DNA: TGTGCCAGCAGTTTAGAGGCAGGGCCCAACTATGGCTACACCTTC. It specifies CASSLEAGPNYGYTF.

This clonotype was detected a few times. The chain couples TRBV5-6 to TRBJ2-7, with D perhaps matching TRBD2 (6 bases). Trimming removed 3 bases at V and 6 bases at J, with 10 bases between. The germline gives CDR1 SGHDT, CDR2 YYEEEE. The CDR3 length is 12 residues. CDR3 nucleotide sequence: TGTGCCAGCAGCTGGGGGGACGGCGAGCAGTACTTC. It specifies CASSWGDGEQYF.

This clonotype was seen only a few times. V is TRBV29-1 and J is TRBJ2-1; 7 bases are shared with TRBD2. Trimming took 3 bases from V and 1 from J; bases not matched to a gene: 9. Germline V gives CDR1 SQVTM, CDR2 ANQGSEA. There are 16 residues in the CDR3. CDR3 DNA sequence: TGCAGCGTTGAGGGCGGGAGAGAGTTGTCCTACAATGAGCAGTTCTTC. Residues: CSVEGGRELSYNEQFF.

This clonotype came up a few times. The J gene is TRBJ2-7, the V gene TRBV12-3 or TRBV12-4, with unresolved D. The CDR3 is made up of 15 amino acids. Trimming took 6 bases from V and 6 from J, leaving 21 bases between them. The chain's CDR3 is CASSSNPSTDSEQYF. CDR3 DNA: TGTGCCAGCAGCTCGAACCCATCGACCGACTCCGAGCAGTACTTC.